The rows below give T cell receptor beta chains drawn from one sample of a study of T cell responses to AZD1222 COVID-19 vaccine. Clones were read by immunoSEQ multiplex PCR, and TCRdb kept only the in-frame ones, dropping some. The sample records about 140,000 clones, about 91% being singletons. The sequenced sample was peripheral blood, obtained on day 0 of AZD1222 vaccination. The receptors were gathered from an adult in good health. The conserved cysteine and the conserved F or W are not part of the CDR3 here.

J | V | CDR3
TRBJ2-7 | TRBV6-5 | ASSYRTGAGGEQY
TRBJ2-7 | TRBV5-4 | ASSLGTGGYEQY
TRBJ2-1 | TRBV11-3 | ASSSGRRDEQF
TRBJ1-3 | TRBV28 | ASRASSGPSGNTIY
TRBJ1-2 | TRBV14 | ASSQDRTGYGYT
TRBJ2-1 | TRBV4-1 | ASSQVYPVGGQF
TRBJ1-6 | TRBV14 | ASSQPTGNPH
TRBJ2-3 | TRBV6-1 | ASKVTVSTYTQY
TRBJ2-5 | TRBV5-1 | ASSFQETQY
TRBJ1-3 | TRBV7-9 | ASSTQGGDTIY
TRBJ1-5 | TRBV6-5 | ASSLDPGQPQH
TRBJ1-2 | TRBV4-1 | ASSQPLTGGGYT
TRBJ2-1 | TRBV19 | ATLKGQGEHVGEQF
TRBJ1-2 | TRBV5-1 | ASTQGTGARETVGYT
TRBJ2-5 | TRBV19 | ASSPLQGGQETQY
TRBJ2-2 | TRBV6-5 | ASASSLDTGELF
TRBJ1-2 | TRBV19 | ASNPGERGYT
TRBJ1-6 | TRBV27 | ASSPTRTLNSPLH
TRBJ2-2 | TRBV14 | ASSPLGSALNTGELF
TRBJ2-3 | TRBV24-1 | ATSEPGQTLVTDTQY
TRBJ2-3 | TRBV29-1 | SVGPGLAEAPDTQY
TRBJ1-2 | TRBV28 | ASSFTGPSNYGYT
TRBJ1-1 | TRBV19 | ASSPRTETNTEAF
TRBJ2-2 | TRBV7-9 | ASSLEGTLNTGELF
TRBJ2-2 | TRBV21-1 | ASSKAPFSTGLNTGELF
TRBJ2-7 | TRBV7-8 | ASSLGWYEQY
TRBJ2-7 | TRBV10-3 | AIRTGSLYEQY